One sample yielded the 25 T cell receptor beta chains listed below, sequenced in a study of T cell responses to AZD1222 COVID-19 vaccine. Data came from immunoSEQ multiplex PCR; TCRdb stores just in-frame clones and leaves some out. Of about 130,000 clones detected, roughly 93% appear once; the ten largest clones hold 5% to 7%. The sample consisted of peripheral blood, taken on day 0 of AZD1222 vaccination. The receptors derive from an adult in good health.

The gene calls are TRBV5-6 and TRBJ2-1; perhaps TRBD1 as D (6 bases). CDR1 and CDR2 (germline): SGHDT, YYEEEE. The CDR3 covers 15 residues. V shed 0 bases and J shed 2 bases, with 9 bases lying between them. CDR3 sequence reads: CASSLDGGAYNEQFF. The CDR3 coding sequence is TGTGCCAGCAGCTTGGATGGGGGCGCCTACAATGAGCAGTTCTTC. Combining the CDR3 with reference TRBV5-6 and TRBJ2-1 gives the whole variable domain DAGVTQSPTHLIKTRGQQVTLRCSPKSGHDTVSWYQQALGQGPQFIFQYYEEEERQRGNFPDRFSGHQFPNYSSELNVNALLLGDSALYLCASSLDGGAYNEQFFGPGTRLTVL.

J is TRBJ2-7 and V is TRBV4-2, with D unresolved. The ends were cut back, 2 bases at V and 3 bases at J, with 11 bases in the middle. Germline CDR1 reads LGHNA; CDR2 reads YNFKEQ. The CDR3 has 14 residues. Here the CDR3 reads CASSQKETGYEQYF. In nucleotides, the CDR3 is TGTGCCAGCAGCCAAAAGGAGACTGGCTACGAGCAGTACTTC.

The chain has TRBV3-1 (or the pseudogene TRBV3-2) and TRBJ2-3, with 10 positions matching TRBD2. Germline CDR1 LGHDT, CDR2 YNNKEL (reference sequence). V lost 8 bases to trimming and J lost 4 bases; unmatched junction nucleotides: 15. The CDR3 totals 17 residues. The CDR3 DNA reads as TGTGCCAGCGGGTGGGGATTAGCGGGGGGCCCGTCAGATACGCAGTATTTT. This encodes CASGWGLAGGPSDTQYF.

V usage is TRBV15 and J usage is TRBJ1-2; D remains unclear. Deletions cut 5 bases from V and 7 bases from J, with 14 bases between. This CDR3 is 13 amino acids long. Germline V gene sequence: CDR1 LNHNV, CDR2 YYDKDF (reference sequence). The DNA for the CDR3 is TGTGCCACCAGCGAAAGGGTGGCGCCTGGCTACACCTTC. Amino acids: CATSERVAPGYTF.

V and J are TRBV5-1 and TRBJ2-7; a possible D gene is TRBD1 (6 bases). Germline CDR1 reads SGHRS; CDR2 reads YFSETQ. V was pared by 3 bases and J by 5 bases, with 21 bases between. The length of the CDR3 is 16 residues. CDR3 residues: CASSWGGRGSLHEQYF. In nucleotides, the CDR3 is TGCGCCAGCAGCTGGGGTGGCAGGGGATCCCTCCACGAGCAGTACTTC.

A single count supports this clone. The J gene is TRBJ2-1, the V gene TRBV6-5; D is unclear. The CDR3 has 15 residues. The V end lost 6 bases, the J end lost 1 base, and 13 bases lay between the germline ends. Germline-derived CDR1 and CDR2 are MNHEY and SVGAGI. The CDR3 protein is CASSQTGPSYNEQFF. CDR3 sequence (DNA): TGTGCCAGCAGCCAGACCGGGCCTTCCTACAATGAGCAGTTCTTC.

The CDR3 DNA follows: TGTGCCAGCAGTCACGCTCAGAACGAGCAGTACTTC. Amino acids: CASSHAQNEQYF. This sequence joins TRBV12-3 or TRBV12-4 and TRBJ2-7; D is undetermined. Trimming left V 5 bases short and J 5 bases short, with 10 bases between. The CDR3 has 12 amino acids.

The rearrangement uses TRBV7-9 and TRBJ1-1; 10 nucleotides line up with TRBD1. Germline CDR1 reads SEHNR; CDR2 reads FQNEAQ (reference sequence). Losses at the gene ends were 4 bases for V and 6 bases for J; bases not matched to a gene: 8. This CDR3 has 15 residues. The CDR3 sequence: CASSYRQGASPEAFF. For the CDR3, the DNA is TGTGCCAGCAGCTACCGACAGGGGGCGTCCCCTGAAGCTTTCTTT.

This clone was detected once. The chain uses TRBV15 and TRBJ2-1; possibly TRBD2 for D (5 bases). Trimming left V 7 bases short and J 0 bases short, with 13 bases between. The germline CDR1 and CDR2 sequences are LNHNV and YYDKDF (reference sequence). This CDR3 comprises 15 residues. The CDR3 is CATNWPGSSYNEQFF. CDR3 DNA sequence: TGTGCCACCAATTGGCCGGGGAGCTCCTACAATGAGCAGTTCTTC.

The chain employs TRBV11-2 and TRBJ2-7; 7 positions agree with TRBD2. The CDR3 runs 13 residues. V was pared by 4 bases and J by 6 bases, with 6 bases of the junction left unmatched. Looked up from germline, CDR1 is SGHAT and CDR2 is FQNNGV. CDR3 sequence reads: CASSYLLATEQYF. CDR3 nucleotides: TGTGCCAGCAGCTACCTACTAGCGACCGAGCAGTACTTC. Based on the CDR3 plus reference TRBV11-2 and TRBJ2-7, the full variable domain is EAGVAQSPRYKIIEKRQSVAFWCNPISGHATLYWYQQILGQGPKLLIQFQNNGVVDDSQLPKDRFSAERLKGVDSTLKIQPAKLEDSAVYLCASSYLLATEQYFGPGTRLTVT.

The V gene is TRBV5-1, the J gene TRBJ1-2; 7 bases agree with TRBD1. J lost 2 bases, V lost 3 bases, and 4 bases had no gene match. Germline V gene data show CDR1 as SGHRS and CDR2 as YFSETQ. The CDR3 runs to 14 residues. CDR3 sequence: CASSWMTGNYGYTF. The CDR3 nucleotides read TGCGCCAGCAGCTGGATGACAGGGAACTATGGCTACACCTTC.

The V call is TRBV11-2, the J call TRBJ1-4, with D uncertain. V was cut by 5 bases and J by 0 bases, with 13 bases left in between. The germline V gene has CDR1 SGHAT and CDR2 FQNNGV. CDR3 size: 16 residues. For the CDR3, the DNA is TGTGCCAGCAGCCTTAGGAGACCCGCAACTAATGAAAAACTGTTTTTT. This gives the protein CASSLRRPATNEKLFF. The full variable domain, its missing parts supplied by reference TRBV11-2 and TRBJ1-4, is EAGVAQSPRYKIIEKRQSVAFWCNPISGHATLYWYQQILGQGPKLLIQFQNNGVVDDSQLPKDRFSAERLKGVDSTLKIQPAKLEDSAVYLCASSLRRPATNEKLFFGSGTQLSVL.

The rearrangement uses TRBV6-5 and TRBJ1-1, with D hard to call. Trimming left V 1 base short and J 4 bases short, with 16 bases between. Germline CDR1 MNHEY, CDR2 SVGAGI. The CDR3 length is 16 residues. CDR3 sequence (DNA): TGTGCCAGCAGTTACTTCCAAAATCTGGGGTCCACTGAAGCTTTCTTT. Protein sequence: CASSYFQNLGSTEAFF.

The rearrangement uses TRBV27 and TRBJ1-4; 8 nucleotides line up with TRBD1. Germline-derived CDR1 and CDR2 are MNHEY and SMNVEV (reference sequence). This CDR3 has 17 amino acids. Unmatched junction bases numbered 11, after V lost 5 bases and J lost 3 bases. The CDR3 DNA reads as TGTGCCAGCAGTAACCGACAGGGGATATTTGCTAATGAAAAACTGTTTTTT. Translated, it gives CASSNRQGIFANEKLFF.

CDR3 in DNA: TGTGCCACCAGTGACCCTAGCGGGGAGGCCACAGATACGCAGTATTTT. Translation: CATSDPSGEATDTQYF. This rearrangement joins TRBV24-1 to TRBJ2-3; TRBD2 matches 9 bases. Germline trimming cut 4 bases from V and 2 bases from J; bases unmatched to any gene: 6. CDR1 KGHDR and CDR2 SFDVKD come from the germline V gene. The CDR3 contains 16 residues.

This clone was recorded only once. The CDR3 spells CASSQVDWGADTGELFF. CDR3 nucleotides: TGCGCCAGCAGCCAAGTAGATTGGGGGGCGGACACCGGGGAGCTGTTTTTT. The chain couples TRBV4-3 to TRBJ2-2; D is perhaps TRBD1 or TRBD2 (6 bases each). Germline CDR1 reads LGHNA; CDR2 reads YSLEER. The CDR3 contains 17 residues. Trimming pared 1 base from V and 3 bases from J, leaving 15 bases between.

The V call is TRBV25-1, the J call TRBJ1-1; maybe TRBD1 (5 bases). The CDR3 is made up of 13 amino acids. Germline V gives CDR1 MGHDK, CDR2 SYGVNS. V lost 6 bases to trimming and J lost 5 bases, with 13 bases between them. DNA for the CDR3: TGTGCCAGCAGGGACCCGGGGGGAACTGAAGCTTTCTTT. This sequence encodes CASRDPGGTEAFF.

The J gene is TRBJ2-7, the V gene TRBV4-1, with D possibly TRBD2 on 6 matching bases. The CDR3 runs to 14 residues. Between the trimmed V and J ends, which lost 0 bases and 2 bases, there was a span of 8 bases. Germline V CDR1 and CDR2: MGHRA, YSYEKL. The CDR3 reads CASSQERGTYEQYF. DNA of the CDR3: TGCGCCAGCAGCCAAGAACGCGGGACCTACGAGCAGTACTTC.

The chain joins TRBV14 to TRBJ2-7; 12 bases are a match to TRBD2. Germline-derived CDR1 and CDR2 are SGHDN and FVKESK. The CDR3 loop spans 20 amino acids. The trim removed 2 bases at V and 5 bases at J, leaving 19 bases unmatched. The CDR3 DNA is TGTGCCAGCAGCCAATTAAAAAGGGGTGGACTAGCGGGGAAAGGAGACGAGCAGTACTTC. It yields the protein CASSQLKRGGLAGKGDEQYF.

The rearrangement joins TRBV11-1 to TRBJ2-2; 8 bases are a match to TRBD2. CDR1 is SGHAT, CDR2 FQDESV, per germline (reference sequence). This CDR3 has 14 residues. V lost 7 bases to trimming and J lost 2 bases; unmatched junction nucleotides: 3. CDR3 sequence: CASISGANTGELFF. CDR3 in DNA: TGTGCCAGCATTAGCGGGGCTAACACCGGGGAGCTGTTTTTT.

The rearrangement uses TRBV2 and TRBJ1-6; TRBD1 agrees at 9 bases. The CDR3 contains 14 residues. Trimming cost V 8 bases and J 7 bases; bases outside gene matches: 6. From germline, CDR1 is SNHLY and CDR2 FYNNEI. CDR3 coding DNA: TGTGCCAGCGTCCGGGACAGGGAAAATTCACCCCTCCACTTT. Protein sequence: CASVRDRENSPLHF.

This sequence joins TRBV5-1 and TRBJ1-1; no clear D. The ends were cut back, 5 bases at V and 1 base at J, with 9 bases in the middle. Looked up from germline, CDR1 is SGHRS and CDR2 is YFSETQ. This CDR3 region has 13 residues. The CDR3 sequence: CASSPISNTEAFF. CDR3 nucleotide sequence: TGCGCCAGCAGTCCTATATCGAACACTGAAGCTTTCTTT.

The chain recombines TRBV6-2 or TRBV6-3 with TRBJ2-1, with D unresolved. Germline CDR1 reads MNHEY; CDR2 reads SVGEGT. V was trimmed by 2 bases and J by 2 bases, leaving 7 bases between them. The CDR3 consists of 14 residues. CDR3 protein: CASSYLTPYNEQFF. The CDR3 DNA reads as TGTGCCAGCAGTTACCTGACTCCCTACAATGAGCAGTTCTTC.

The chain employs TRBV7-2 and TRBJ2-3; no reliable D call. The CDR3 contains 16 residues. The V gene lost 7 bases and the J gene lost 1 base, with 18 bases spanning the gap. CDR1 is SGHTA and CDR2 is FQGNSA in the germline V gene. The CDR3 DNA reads TGTGCCAGCACCCTCCAGGCTCTTTCCGGCACAGATACGCAGTATTTT. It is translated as CASTLQALSGTDTQYF.

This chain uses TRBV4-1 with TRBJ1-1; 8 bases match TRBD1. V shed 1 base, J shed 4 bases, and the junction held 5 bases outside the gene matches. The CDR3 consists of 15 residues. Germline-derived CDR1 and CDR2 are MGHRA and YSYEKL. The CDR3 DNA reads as TGCGCCAGCAGCCAAGCCTGGACAGGGAGCACTGAAGCTTTCTTT. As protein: CASSQAWTGSTEAFF.